This TCR beta chain is drawn from a study of shared clonotypes between healthy human individuals. Background on the study: The donor group consisted of two women and three men, aged 18 to 49.

Note on this clone: Its antigen remains unidentified.

Whole-study results and caveats: Shared across several donors were roughly 5% of the naive CD4 clonotypes.

The assay ran at deep level. Measured with immunoSEQ multiplex PCR; TCRdb has only the in-frame clones, and not every one. The sample consists of more than 900,000 clones, about 84% of them appearing once. The germline V gene encodes CDR1 LNHNV and CDR2 YYDKDF (reference sequence). CDR3 size: 14 residues. V lost 0 bases, J lost 2 bases, and 8 bases lay in between. The sequence derives from a man between 18 and 35 years old in good health. Some clones in this sample may be carry-over from other donors' samples. The sequenced sample was memory CD4+ T cells from PBMCs. Subset in this sample: CD45RA-negative fraction. This rearrangement joins TRBV15 to TRBJ2-7, with D perhaps TRBD1 (5 bases). CDR3 DNA: TGTGCCACCAGCAGAGAGCAGGGAACCTACGAGCAGTACTTC. Its protein product is CATSREQGTYEQYF.